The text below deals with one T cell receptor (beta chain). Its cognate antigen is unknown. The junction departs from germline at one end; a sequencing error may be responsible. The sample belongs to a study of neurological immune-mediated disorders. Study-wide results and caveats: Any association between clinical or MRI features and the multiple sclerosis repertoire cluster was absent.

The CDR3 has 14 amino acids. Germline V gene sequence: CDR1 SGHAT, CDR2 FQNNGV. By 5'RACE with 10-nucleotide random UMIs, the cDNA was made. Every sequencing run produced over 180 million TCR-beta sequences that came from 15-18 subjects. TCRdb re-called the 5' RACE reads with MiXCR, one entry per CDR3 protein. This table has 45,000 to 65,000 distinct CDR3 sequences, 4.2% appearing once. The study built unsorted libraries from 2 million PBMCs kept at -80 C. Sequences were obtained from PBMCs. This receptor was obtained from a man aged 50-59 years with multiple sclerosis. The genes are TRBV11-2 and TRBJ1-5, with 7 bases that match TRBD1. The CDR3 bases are TGTGCCAGCAGCCAGACAGGGCCCCATCAGCCCCAGAATTTT. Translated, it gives CASSQTGPHQPQNF.